The present entry profiles one T cell receptor beta chain with its context. What it binds is not known. Method: immunoSEQ multiplex PCR; TCRdb's copy keeps in-frame clones and lacks some. Here the sample spans 44,000 or so clones, just over 85% being singletons. The data were obtained in a study of OX40 agonist ivuxolimab in advanced cancers. Study at large: The drug used for patients, ivuxolimab, was an agonistic anti-OX40 (CD134) antibody. Every patient in dose escalation had hepatocellular carcinoma, melanoma, renal cell or head and neck cancer. The dose-escalation cohort was approximately 80% male, with a mean age of 60 years, ranging roughly 20 to 90.

The V segment lost 5 bases and the J segment 10 bases; nucleotides outside the gene matches: 3. Germline V gene sequence: CDR1 MDHEN, CDR2 SYDVKM. The CDR3 length is 11 residues. Notes on the study in general: Clones of CD4+ and CD8+ blood T cells grew by week 6 at doses of 0.1 to 3.0 mg/kg.

The sample here was CD4+ or CD8+ T cells sorted from blood, taken in a trial of the OX40 agonist ivuxolimab. The chain uses TRBV28 and TRBJ2-5; 8 bases map to TRBD1. This receptor was taken from an adult with an advanced solid tumor such as melanoma, head and neck, liver or kidney cancer. The CDR3 DNA sequence: TGTGCCAGCAGTCAGGGGGCGATCCAGTACTTC. This gives the protein CASSQGAIQYF.